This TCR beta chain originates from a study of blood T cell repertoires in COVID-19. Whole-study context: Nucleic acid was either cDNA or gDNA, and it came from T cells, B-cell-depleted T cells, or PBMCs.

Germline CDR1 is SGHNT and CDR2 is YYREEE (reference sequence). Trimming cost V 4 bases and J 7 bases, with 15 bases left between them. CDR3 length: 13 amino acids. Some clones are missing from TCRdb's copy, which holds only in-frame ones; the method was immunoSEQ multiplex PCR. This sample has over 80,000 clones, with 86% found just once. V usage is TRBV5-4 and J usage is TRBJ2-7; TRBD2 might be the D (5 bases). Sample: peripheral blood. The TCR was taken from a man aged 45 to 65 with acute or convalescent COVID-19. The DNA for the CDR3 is TGTGCCAGCAGCGGCCTAGCTCCTGGGGAGCAGTACTTC. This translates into CASSGLAPGEQYF.